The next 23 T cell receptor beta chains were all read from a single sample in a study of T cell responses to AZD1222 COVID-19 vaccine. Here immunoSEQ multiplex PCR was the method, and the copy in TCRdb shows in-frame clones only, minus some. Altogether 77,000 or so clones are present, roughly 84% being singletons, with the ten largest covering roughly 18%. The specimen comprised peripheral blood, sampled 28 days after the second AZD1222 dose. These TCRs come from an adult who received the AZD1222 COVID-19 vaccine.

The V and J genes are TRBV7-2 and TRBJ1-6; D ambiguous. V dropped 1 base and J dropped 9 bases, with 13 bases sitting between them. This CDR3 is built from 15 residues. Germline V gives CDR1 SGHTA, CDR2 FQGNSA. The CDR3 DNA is TGTGCCAGCAGCTTAGGTCGACTCCACGGTTCACCCCTCCACTTT. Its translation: CASSLGRLHGSPLHF. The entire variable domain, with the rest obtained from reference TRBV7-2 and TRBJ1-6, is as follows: GAGVSQSPSNKVTEKGKDVELRCDPISGHTALYWYRQSLGQGLEFLIYFQGNSAPDKSGLPSDRFSAERTGGSVSTLTIQRTQQEDSAVYLCASSLGRLHGSPLHFGNGTRLTVT.

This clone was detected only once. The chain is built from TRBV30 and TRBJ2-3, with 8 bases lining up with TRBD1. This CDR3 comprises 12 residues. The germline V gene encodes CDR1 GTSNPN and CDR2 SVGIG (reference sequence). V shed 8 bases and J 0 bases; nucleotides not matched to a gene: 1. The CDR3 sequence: CARTGSTDTQYF. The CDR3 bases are TGTGCCCGGACAGGGAGCACAGATACGCAGTATTTT.

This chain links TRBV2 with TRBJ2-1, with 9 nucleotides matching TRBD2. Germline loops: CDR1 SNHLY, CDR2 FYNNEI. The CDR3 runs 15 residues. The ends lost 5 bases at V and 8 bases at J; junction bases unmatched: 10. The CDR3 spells CASSKEAGGPHEQFF. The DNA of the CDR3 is TGTGCCAGCAGTAAGGAAGCGGGGGGCCCGCATGAGCAGTTCTTC.

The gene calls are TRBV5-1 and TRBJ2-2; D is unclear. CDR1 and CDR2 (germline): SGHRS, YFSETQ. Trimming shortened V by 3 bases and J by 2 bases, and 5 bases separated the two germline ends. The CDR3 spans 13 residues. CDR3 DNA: TGCGCCAGCAGCTCCGAAAACACCGGGGAGCTGTTTTTT. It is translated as CASSSENTGELFF. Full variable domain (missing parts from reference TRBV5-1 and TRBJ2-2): KAGVTQTPRYLIKTRGQQVTLSCSPISGHRSVSWYQQTPGQGLQFLFEYFSETQRNKGNFPGRFSGRQFSNSRSEMNVSTLELGDSALYLCASSSENTGELFFGEGSRLTVL.

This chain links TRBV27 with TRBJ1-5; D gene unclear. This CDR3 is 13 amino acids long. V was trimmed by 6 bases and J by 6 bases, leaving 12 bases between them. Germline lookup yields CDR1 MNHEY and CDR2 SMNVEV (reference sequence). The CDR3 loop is CASRRREGQPQHF. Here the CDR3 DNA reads TGTGCCAGCAGGAGGCGGGAGGGTCAGCCCCAGCATTTT.

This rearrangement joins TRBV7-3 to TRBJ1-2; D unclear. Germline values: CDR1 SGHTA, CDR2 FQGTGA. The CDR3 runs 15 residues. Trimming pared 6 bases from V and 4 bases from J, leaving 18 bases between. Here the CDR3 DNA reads TGTGCCAGCAGTCCCGGGGAGGGTGGGGTCTATGGCTACACCTTC. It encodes CASSPGEGGVYGYTF.

Here the CDR3 reads CASRTTGGPQYF. The CDR3 nucleotides read TGTGCCAGCAGGACCACGGGGGGGCCCCAGTACTTC. V usage is TRBV6-5 and J usage is TRBJ2-5; 8 positions agree with TRBD2. CDR1 MNHEY and CDR2 SVGAGI come from the germline V gene. The CDR3 sequence is 12 residues long. The V segment lost 6 bases and the J segment 9 bases; nucleotides outside the gene matches: 6.

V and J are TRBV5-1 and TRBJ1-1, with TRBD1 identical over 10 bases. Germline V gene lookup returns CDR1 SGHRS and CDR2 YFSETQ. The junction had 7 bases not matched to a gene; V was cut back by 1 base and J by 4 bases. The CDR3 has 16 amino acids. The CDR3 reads CASSLLGTGVATEAFF. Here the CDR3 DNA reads TGCGCCAGCAGCTTGCTCGGGACAGGGGTTGCCACTGAAGCTTTCTTT.

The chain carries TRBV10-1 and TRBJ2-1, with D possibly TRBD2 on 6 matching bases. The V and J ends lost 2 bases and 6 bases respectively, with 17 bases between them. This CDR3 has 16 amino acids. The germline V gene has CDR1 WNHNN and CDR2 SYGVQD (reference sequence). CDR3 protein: CASSESRTHGGNEQFF. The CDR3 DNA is TGCGCCAGCAGTGAGAGTCGGACCCACGGGGGCAATGAGCAGTTCTTC.

Here the CDR3 reads CASSLDRSGANVLTF. The CDR3 region has the DNA TGTGCCAGCAGCTTAGACCGTTCTGGGGCCAACGTCCTGACTTTC. The chain joins TRBV7-2 to TRBJ2-6, with D unresolved. Per germline, CDR1 SGHTA and CDR2 FQGNSA. V was clipped by 1 base and J by 1 base, with 5 bases between them. CDR3 size: 15 residues.

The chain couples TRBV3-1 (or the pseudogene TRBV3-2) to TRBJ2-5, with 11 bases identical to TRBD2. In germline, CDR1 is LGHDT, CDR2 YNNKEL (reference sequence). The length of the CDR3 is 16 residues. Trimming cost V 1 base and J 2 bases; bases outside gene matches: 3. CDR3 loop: CASSQALAGVQETQYF. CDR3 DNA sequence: TGTGCCAGCAGCCAAGCACTAGCGGGGGTACAAGAGACCCAGTACTTC.

CDR3 nucleotide sequence: TGTGCCAGCAGCATCAACAGGGATTCACCCCTCCACTTT. Translating it yields CASSINRDSPLHF. The chain joins TRBV13 to TRBJ1-6, with a weak D call TRBD1 (6 bases). Germline V CDR1 and CDR2: PRHDT, FYEKMQ (reference sequence). The CDR3 loop spans 13 amino acids. The germline V and J ends were trimmed by 5 bases and 8 bases, with 10 bases remaining between them.

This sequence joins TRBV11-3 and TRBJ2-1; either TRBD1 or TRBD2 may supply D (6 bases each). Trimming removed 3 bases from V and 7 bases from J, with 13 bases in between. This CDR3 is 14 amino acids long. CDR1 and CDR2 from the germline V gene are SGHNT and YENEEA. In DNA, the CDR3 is TGTGCCAGCAGCTTGGGGGGCGGAGAGAATGAGCAGTTCTTC. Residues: CASSLGGGENEQFF.

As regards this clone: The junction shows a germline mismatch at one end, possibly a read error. The DNA of the CDR3 is TGTGCCAGCAGTGCAAGACAGCGTTACTATTTT. Its protein is CASSARQRYYF. The chain is built from TRBV27 and TRBJ1-5, with D maybe TRBD1 (5 bases). The CDR3 is made up of 11 amino acids. CDR1 and CDR2 from the germline V gene are MNHEY and SMNVEV (reference sequence).

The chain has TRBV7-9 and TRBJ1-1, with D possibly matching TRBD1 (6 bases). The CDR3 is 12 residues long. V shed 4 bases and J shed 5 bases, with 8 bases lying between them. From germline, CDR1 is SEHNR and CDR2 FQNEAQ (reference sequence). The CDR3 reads CASSYDRTEAFF. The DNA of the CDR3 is TGTGCCAGCAGCTACGACAGGACTGAAGCTTTCTTT.

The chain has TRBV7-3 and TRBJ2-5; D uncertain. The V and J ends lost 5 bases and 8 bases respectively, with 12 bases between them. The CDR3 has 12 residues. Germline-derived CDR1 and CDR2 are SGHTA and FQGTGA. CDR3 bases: TGTGCCAGCAGCCCTGACCGCGTAACCCAGTACTTC. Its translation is CASSPDRVTQYF.

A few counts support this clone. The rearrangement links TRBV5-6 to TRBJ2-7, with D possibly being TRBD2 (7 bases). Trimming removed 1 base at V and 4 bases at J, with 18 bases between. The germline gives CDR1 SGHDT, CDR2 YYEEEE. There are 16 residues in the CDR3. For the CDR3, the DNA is TGTGCCAGCAGCTTGTGGGGCAGGGGAGGGCTTTACGAGCAGTACTTC. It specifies CASSLWGRGGLYEQYF. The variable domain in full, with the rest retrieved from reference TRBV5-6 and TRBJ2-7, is DAGVTQSPTHLIKTRGQQVTLRCSPKSGHDTVSWYQQALGQGPQFIFQYYEEEERQRGNFPDRFSGHQFPNYSSELNVNALLLGDSALYLCASSLWGRGGLYEQYFGPGTRLTVT.

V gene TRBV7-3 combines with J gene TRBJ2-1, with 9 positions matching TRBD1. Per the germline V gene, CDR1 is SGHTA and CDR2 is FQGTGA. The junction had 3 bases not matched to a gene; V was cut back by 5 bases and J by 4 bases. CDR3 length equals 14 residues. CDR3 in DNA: TGTGCCAGCAGCACACAGGGGGCTTACAATGAGCAGTTCTTC. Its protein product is CASSTQGAYNEQFF.

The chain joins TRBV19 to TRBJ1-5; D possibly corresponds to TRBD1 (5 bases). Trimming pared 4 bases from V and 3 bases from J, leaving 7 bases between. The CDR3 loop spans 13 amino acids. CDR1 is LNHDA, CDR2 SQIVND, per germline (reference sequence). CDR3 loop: CASSKGYNQPQHF. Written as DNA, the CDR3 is TGTGCCAGTAGTAAGGGGTACAATCAGCCCCAGCATTTT.

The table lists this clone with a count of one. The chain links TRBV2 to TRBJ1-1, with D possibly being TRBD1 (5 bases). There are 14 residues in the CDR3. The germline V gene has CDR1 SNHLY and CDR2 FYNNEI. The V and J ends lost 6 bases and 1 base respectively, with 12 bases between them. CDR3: CASRVGPPNTEAFF. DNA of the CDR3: TGTGCCAGCAGAGTGGGACCGCCGAACACTGAAGCTTTCTTT.

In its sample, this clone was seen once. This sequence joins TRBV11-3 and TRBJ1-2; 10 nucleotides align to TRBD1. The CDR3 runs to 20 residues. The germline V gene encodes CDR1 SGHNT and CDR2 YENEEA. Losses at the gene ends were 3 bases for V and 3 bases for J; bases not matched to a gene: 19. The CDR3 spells CASSFQPGTGERYLDYGYTF. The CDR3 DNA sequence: TGTGCCAGCAGCTTCCAACCCGGGACAGGGGAAAGGTATCTGGACTATGGCTACACCTTC.

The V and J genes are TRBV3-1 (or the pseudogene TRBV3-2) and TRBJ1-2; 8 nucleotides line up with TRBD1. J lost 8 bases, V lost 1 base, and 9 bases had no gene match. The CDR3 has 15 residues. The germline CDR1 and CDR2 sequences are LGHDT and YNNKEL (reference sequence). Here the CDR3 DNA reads TGTGCCAGCAGCCAAGGAGATGGACAGGGAATCGGCTACACCTTC. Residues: CASSQGDGQGIGYTF.

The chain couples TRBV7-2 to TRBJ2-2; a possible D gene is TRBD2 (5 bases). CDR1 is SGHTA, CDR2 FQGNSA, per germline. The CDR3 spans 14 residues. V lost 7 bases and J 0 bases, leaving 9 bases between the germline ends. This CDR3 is CASIQTTNTGELFF. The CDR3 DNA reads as TGTGCCAGCATCCAGACTACGAACACCGGGGAGCTGTTTTTT.